Only a few counts were recorded for the clone carrying this TCR beta chain. This sample is part of a study of radiotherapy plus CTLA-4 blockade in lung cancer. With ipilimumab providing CTLA-4 blockade, focal radiation was administered to patients who had chemo-refractory metastatic non-small-cell lung cancer. Generated by immunoSEQ multiplex PCR, the TCRdb table keeps only in-frame clones and is missing some. This sample has about 45,000 clones, with roughly four fifths found just once. Source: peripheral blood, taken from a patient treated with radiotherapy plus ipilimumab. The TCR comes from a human donor with non-small cell lung cancer who had a complete response to radiotherapy plus ipilimumab.

The CDR3 is CAISEAAENYGYTF. CDR3 nucleotides: TGTGCCATCAGTGAAGCGGCGGAAAATTATGGCTACACCTTC. The chain has TRBV10-3 and TRBJ1-2; no reliable D call. This CDR3 contains 14 residues. The V gene lost 3 bases and the J gene lost 5 bases, with 13 bases spanning the gap. CDR1 ENHRY and CDR2 SYGVKD come from the germline V gene.